This entry features one T cell receptor beta chain sequence. CDR3 length: 18 residues. With V trimmed by 4 bases and J by 0 bases, 8 bases remained unmatched. CDR1 and CDR2 from the germline V gene are LNHDA and SQIVND (reference sequence). The entry originates in a study of blood T cell repertoires in COVID-19. Turning to the study itself: Whether acute or convalescent, the COVID-19 samples came from the United States, Italy and Spain. T cells, B-cell-depleted T cells, or PBMCs supplied cDNA or gDNA.

Seattle's cohort entered during active infection and was followed longitudinally. In the study's own analysis: Reference gene primers were amplified, and this amplification served to estimate nucleated cell counts. Libraries were prepared by immunoSEQ multiplex PCR; TCRdb keeps only in-frame clonotypes and omits some of them. The V and J calls and the clone size are those of that table, but D and trimming were determined from the DNA. The sample records 100,000 or so clones, roughly 90% being singletons. The TCR sequence derives from a woman in her forties or fifties with COVID-19, enrolled during active disease. V and J are TRBV19 and TRBJ2-4; 11 positions agree with TRBD2. Sequenced material: peripheral blood. This CDR3 is CASSTGTSGILAKNIQYF. CDR3 DNA: TGTGCCAGTAGTACCGGGACTAGCGGCATACTAGCCAAAAACATTCAGTACTTC.